Listed below are T cell receptor beta chains from one sample, sequenced in a study of monozygotic twins with inflammatory bowel disease. From its re-call of the 5' RACE reads, TCRdb lists each CDR3 protein once, without DNA. The listing records 300,000 to 450,000 distinct CDR3 sequences. The specimen sequenced was blood. These TCRs come from a human donor with ulcerative colitis or Crohn's disease, or a healthy co-twin of an affected twin (not recorded which). The CDR3 runs from the conserved cysteine through the conserved F or W.

J gene,V gene,CDR3 protein
TRBJ1-2,TRBV5-6,CASSLTDLSNYGYTF
TRBJ1-6,TRBV6-2/TRBV6-3,CASSPQGWDSPLHF
TRBJ2-1,TRBV5-1,CASSPAWQSSYNEQFF
TRBJ2-1,TRBV20-1,CSARAPGQGGHNEQFF
TRBJ2-1,TRBV20-1,CSARDVAGGRDEQFF
TRBJ2-2,TRBV12-3/TRBV12-4,CASSWTGVVSWELFF
TRBJ1-6,TRBV5-1,CASSSTIGAGRNSPLHF
TRBJ1-4,TRBV30,CAWSVGYTLTEKLFF
TRBJ1-2,TRBV28,CASTPPGPAGYGYTF
TRBJ2-7,TRBV9,CASSVEGSATYEQYF
TRBJ2-5,TRBV5-1,CASSSGPGYQETQYF
TRBJ2-7,TRBV5-6,CASSLGQQRSYEQYF
TRBJ1-1,TRBV7-9,CASSYYTGLNTEAFF
TRBJ1-2,TRBV10-3,CAISVGQGEDSYTF
TRBJ2-5,TRBV29-1,CSVDPRGTGETQYF
TRBJ2-1,TRBV12-3/TRBV12-4,CASSFLAGGTYNEQFF
TRBJ2-1,TRBV3-1,CASSQDFSIGEQFF
TRBJ2-7,TRBV25-1,CASTASRPTYEQYF
TRBJ2-3,TRBV4-2,CASSQDVGGGTDTQYF
TRBJ1-1,TRBV3-1,CASSQSGGFGTEAFF
TRBJ2-2,TRBV20-1,CSASDGDRGTGELFF
TRBJ2-1,TRBV5-5,CASSLAPGQSKFF
TRBJ2-7,TRBV24-1,CATSDPQSYEQYF
TRBJ2-5,TRBV20-1,CSARDPGLAGDQETQYF
TRBJ2-7,TRBV27,CASSLFAGDRATYEQYF
TRBJ2-3,TRBV20-1,CTASGIQHGTDTQYF
TRBJ1-5,TRBV6-2/TRBV6-3,CASSYSSTGGNQPQHF
TRBJ2-1,TRBV9,CASSPPGTGYYEQFF
TRBJ2-5,TRBV5-1,CASTQGDRGQGQETQYF
TRBJ2-4,TRBV11-2,CASSLAPGQGSKNIQYF
TRBJ1-4,TRBV7-9,CASSLAWGNEKLFF
TRBJ2-1,TRBV6-2/TRBV6-3,CASSYAAWSNEQFF
TRBJ2-7,TRBV7-6,CASSLASGLVPYEQYF
TRBJ1-5,TRBV12-3/TRBV12-4,CASRMTGDSNQPQHF
TRBJ2-3,TRBV7-3,CASSLNQGTDTQYF
TRBJ2-7,TRBV9,CASSVASGVYEQYF
TRBJ1-2,TRBV20-1,CSAGPVPTDGSSTPF
TRBJ2-3,TRBV20-1,CSARDRRRQSTDTQYF
TRBJ1-6,TRBV6-2/TRBV6-3,CASSYPGPGNSPLHF
TRBJ2-1,TRBV29-1,CSATGTSVYNEQFF
TRBJ2-7,TRBV30,CAWGKGVYLYEQYF
TRBJ2-3,TRBV5-4,CASSRGGDRISDTQYF
TRBJ1-1,TRBV5-6,CASSQLDRQTEAFF
TRBJ2-3,TRBV6-1,CASSQYDIVTDTQYF
TRBJ2-7,TRBV5-1,CASSSRDRAVFYEQYF
TRBJ1-1,TRBV18,CASSPVGGDTEAFF
TRBJ2-3,TRBV18,CASSPVKGQGSDTQYF